Described below is a single TCR beta chain sequence and its context. In the original workflow: Estimation of nucleated cell counts was performed using reference gene primer amplification. Here immunoSEQ multiplex PCR was the method, and the copy in TCRdb shows in-frame clones only, minus some. The V and J calls and clone size are taken from that table; D and trimming were inferred from the DNA. The sample shows about 190,000 clones, approximately 84% of them seen only once. Resolution of symptoms, clearance, or two negative PCRs was present in recovered Cohort 3 donors. This entry is derived from a study of blood T cell repertoires in COVID-19. Study overall: COVID-19 samples, acute and convalescent, were from the United States, Italy and Spain.

V dropped 4 bases and J dropped 2 bases, with 9 bases sitting between them. This CDR3 is built from 13 residues. CDR1 and CDR2 from the germline V gene are SGHNT and YYREEE (reference sequence). The sequenced sample was PBMCs or T cells enriched from blood (not recorded which). The receptor was derived from a woman younger than 45 who had recovered from COVID-19. The chain employs TRBV5-4 and TRBJ1-2, with D tentatively TRBD1 (5 bases). The CDR3, as DNA: TGTGCCAGCAGCCCCCAGGGCAACTATGGCTACACCTTC. Encoded protein: CASSPQGNYGYTF.